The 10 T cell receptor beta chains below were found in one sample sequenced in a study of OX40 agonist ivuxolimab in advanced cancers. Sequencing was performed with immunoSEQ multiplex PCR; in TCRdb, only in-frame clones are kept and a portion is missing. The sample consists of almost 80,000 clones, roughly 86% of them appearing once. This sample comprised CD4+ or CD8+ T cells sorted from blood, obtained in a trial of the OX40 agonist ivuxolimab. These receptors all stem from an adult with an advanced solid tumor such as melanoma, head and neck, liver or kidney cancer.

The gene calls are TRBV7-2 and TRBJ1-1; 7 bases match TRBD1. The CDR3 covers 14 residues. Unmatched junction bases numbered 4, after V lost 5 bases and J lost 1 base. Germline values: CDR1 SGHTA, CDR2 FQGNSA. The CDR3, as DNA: TGTGCCAGCAGCCCCTGGACAGGGAACACTGAAGCTTTCTTT. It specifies CASSPWTGNTEAFF.

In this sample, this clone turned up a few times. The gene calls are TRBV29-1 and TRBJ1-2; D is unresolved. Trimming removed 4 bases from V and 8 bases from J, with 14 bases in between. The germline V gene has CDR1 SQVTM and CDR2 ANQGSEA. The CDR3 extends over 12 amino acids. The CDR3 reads CSVAVLSRGYTF. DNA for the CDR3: TGCAGCGTTGCCGTCCTGAGTCGGGGCTACACCTTC.

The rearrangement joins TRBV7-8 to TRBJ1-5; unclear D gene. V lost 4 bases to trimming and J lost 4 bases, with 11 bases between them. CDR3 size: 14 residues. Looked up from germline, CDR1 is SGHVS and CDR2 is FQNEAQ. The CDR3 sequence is CASSSHAGNQPQHF. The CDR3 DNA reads TGTGCCAGCAGCTCCCATGCGGGGAATCAGCCCCAGCATTTT.

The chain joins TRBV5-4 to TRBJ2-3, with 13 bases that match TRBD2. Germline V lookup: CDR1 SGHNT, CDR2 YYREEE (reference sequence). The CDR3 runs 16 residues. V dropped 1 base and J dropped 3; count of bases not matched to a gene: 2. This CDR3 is CASSLWTSGSTDTQYF. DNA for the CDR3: TGTGCCAGCAGCTTGTGGACTAGCGGGAGTACAGATACGCAGTATTTT.

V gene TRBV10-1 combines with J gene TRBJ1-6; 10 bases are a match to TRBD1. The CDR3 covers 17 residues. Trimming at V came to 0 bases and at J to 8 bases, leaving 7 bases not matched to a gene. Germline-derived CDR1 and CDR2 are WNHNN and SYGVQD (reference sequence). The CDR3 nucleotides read TGCGCCAGCAGTGAGTCACAGCCGGGACAGGGGTATTCACCCCTCCACTTT. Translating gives CASSESQPGQGYSPLHF.

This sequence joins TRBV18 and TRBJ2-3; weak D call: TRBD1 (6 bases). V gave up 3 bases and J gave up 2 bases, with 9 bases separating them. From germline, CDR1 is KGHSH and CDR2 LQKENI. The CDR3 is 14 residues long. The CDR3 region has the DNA TGTGCCAGCTCACCCGACAGGTTCACAGATACGCAGTATTTT. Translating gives CASSPDRFTDTQYF. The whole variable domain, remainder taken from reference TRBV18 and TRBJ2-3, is NAGVMQNPRHLVRRRGQEARLRCSPMKGHSHVYWYRQLPEEGLKFMVYLQKENIIDESGMPKERFSAEFPKEGPSILRIQQVVRGDSAAYFCASSPDRFTDTQYFGPGTRLTVL.

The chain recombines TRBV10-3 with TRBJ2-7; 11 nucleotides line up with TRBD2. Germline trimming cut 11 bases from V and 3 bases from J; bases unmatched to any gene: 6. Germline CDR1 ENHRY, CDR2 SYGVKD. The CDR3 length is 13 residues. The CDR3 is CASGGLAGYEQYF. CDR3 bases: TGTGCCTCAGGAGGACTAGCGGGCTACGAGCAGTACTTC.

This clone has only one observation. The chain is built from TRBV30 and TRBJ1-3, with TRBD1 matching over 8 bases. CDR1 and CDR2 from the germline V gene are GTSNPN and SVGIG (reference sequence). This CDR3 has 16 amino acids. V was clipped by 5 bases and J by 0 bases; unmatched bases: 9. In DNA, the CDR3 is TGTGCCTGGGGACAGGGAAGATGGTCCTCTGGAAACACCATATATTTT. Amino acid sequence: CAWGQGRWSSGNTIYF.

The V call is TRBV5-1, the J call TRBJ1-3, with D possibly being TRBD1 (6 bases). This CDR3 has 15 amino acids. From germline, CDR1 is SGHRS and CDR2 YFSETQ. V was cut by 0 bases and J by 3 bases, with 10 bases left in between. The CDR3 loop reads CASSLETGIGNTIYF. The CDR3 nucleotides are TGCGCCAGCAGCTTGGAGACAGGCATTGGAAACACCATATATTTT.

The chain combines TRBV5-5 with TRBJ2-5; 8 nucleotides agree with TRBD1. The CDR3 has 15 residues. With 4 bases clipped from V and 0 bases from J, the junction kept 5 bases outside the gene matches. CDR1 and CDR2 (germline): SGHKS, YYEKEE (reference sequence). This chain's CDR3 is CASSAYRGYQETQYF. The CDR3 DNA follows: TGTGCCAGCAGCGCATACAGGGGGTACCAAGAGACCCAGTACTTC.